The rows below give T cell receptor beta chains drawn from one sample of a study of cytomegalovirus exposure and HLA in healthy donors. Repertoires were generated with immunoSEQ multiplex PCR, while TCRdb's copy carries only in-frame clones and drops some. The data contain around 200,000 clones, over 70% of them seen just once; the ten biggest clones take up 3% to 4%. Source material: PBMCs. The receptor set was obtained from a woman aged 25 to 39 in good health and CMV-seropositive. CDR3s include the opening cysteine and the closing phenylalanine or tryptophan.

j_call v_call cdr3_aa
TRBJ1-4 TRBV2 CASSELFSNEKLFF
TRBJ1-2 TRBV19 CASSARTARYDGYTF
TRBJ2-3 TRBV11-2 CASSRGIRESADTQYF
TRBJ2-2 TRBV25-1 CATRVTGSWELFF
TRBJ2-5 TRBV18 CASSYSREETQYF
TRBJ2-5 TRBV9 CASSASAYPRETQYF
TRBJ2-1 TRBV6-5 CASSTRGQGTHEQFF
TRBJ2-3 TRBV7-9 CASSSRLAGVDTQYF
TRBJ1-2 TRBV5-6 CASSSTGFGHGYTF
TRBJ2-7 TRBV7-2 CASSPGGHEQYF
TRBJ2-5 TRBV2 CASSRDNQETQYF
TRBJ1-2 TRBV28 CASSPQDGYTF
TRBJ1-2 TRBV7-6 CASSLVGGGDYGYTF
TRBJ2-4 TRBV6-6 CASSPRTEAKNTQYF
TRBJ2-4 TRBV7-8 CASSPGEVKNIQYF
TRBJ2-1 TRBV28 CASRGGLGGREGNEQFF
TRBJ2-7 TRBV6-5 CASSYVNEQYF
TRBJ2-3 TRBV7-9 CASSFQGAVATDTQYF
TRBJ1-5 TRBV28 CASSAPGTGFQPQHF
TRBJ2-3 TRBV6-5 CASSFFQGLGTDTQYF
TRBJ1-5 TRBV19 CASNYWRGNQPQHF
TRBJ2-1 TRBV27 CASSIEREGLGNEQFF
TRBJ2-3 TRBV9 CASSVGGLAVEVQYF
TRBJ1-1 TRBV7-9 CSSSFGGTEAFF
TRBJ1-3 TRBV6-5 CASRLGRSGNTIYF
TRBJ2-7 TRBV5-6 CASSPFPIGGEQYF
TRBJ2-2 TRBV4-1 CASSQDGPVTGELFF
NA TRBV6-5 CASSLAGGSEQYF
TRBJ1-1 TRBV18 CASRQVVNTEAFF
TRBJ2-7 TRBV28 CASSSRTSGSYEQYF
TRBJ2-7 TRBV10-3 CATHPGLADYEQYF
TRBJ2-2 TRBV7-9 CASSLVGGSGELFF
TRBJ1-5 TRBV27 CASSLSASVNQPQHF
TRBJ1-1 TRBV28 CASTPGQAKTEAFF
TRBJ2-7 TRBV25-1 CASSESPGRNSYEQYF
TRBJ1-2 TRBV5-1 CASNPPAGGENYGYTF
TRBJ2-7 TRBV9 CASSARASGGREQYF
TRBJ2-3 TRBV6-5 CASSSTGTDTQYF
TRBJ2-7 TRBV7-2 CASSTLTGGLYEQYF
TRBJ2-5 TRBV7-9 CASSLARSGRAMETQYF
TRBJ2-6 TRBV19 CASRETGGGSGANVLTF
TRBJ2-5 TRBV5-4 CASSLRAGDPQETQYF
TRBJ2-3 TRBV27 CASATLTDTQYF
TRBJ2-1 TRBV9 CASSLGLGSNEQFF
TRBJ1-5 TRBV28 CASRGPGQGAKQPQHF
TRBJ2-7 TRBV18 CASSPGLAGTYEQYF
TRBJ2-1 TRBV6-1 CASSGTSGRVFEQFF
TRBJ2-3 TRBV20-1 CSAQQENTQYF
TRBJ2-3 TRBV7-9 CASSLPSDGTATDTQYF